Listed here are 17 T cell receptor beta chains from one sample, sequenced in a study of T cell clonality in common variable immunodeficiency. TCRdb's table, derived via immunoSEQ multiplex PCR, lists solely in-frame clones and lacks some. The sample was found to contain approximately 29,000 clones, and every one recurs. Their recognized antigens are unknown. Study-level findings and limits: Reportedly, TCR beta sequences from common variable immunodeficiency showed fewer deletions and N-nucleotide insertions.

The sequenced material came from peripheral blood mononuclear cells. The receptors derive from a human donor with common variable immunodeficiency.

This clone was seen at least ten times. The read ends 3 residues early relative to the CDR3; the germline J gene fills the gap. This chain links TRBV18 with TRBJ2-2; 8 bases match TRBD2. CDR3 length: 15 amino acids. The V segment lost 3 bases and the J segment 6 bases; nucleotides outside the gene matches: 6. Per germline, CDR1 KGHSH and CDR2 LQKENI. The covered CDR3 bases are TGTGCCAGCTCACCTACTAGCGGTGGTCCCGGGGAG. Amino acids: CASSPTSGGPGE. The full CDR3 sequence reads CASSPTSGGPGELFF.

As for this clone: The read gets to within 3 residues of the CDR3 end, and the germline J gene fills in the rest. In the same sample, other DNA sequences code for this CDR3. V is TRBV6-1 and J is TRBJ1-2; TRBD1 agrees at 8 bases. Germline values: CDR1 MNHNS, CDR2 SASEGT. V gave up 2 bases and J gave up 0 bases; unmatched junction bases: 11. The CDR3 is 18 amino acids. The CDR3: CASSETSGTGTTNYGYTF. The sequenced part of the CDR3 DNA is TGTGCCAGCAGTGAAACCTCCGGGACAGGAACGACTAACTATGGC.

This clone was counted at least ten times. The CDR3 extends 3 residues past the end of the read, so its final part is completed from the germline J gene. This chain links TRBV5-1 with TRBJ1-2; 7 bases are shared with TRBD1. After removal of 0 bases from V and 2 bases from J, the junction contained 1 base not matched to a gene. The CDR3 sequence is 14 residues long. In germline, CDR1 is SGHRS, CDR2 YFSETQ. The chain's CDR3 is CASSLGGGNYGYTF. The CDR3 bases that were read are TGCGCCAGCAGCTTGGGAGGGGGCAACTATGGC.

Remarks on this clone: From the germline J gene comes the end of the CDR3, since the read stops 3 residues before it. V is TRBV30 and J is TRBJ1-4; no clear D gene. The V end lost 1 base, the J end lost 8 bases, and 5 bases lay between the germline ends. The CDR3 has 11 residues. The germline gives CDR1 GTSNPN, CDR2 SVGIG (reference sequence). The CDR3 sequence: CAWSEREKLFF. CDR3 DNA (partial): TGTGCCTGGAGTGAGAGGGAAAAA.

This clone was recorded many times. Coverage ceases 3 residues before the CDR3 finishes, and the germline J gene fills in the end. The chain joins TRBV7-2 to TRBJ2-3; D not resolved. Germline V CDR1 and CDR2: SGHTA, FQGNSA. The germline V and J ends were trimmed by 2 bases and 6 bases, with 6 bases remaining between them. The CDR3 runs to 12 residues. Incomplete CDR3 DNA: TGTGCCAGCAGCTTATATTCCGATACG. Translation gives CASSLYSDT. The whole CDR3 protein reads CASSLYSDTQYF. Looking up the rest from reference TRBV7-2 and TRBJ2-3 gives the full variable domain: GAGVSQSPSNKVTEKGKDVELRCDPISGHTALYWYRQSLGQGLEFLIYFQGNSAPDKSGLPSDRFSAERTGGSVSTLTIQRTQQEDSAVYLCASSLYSDTQYFGPGTRLTVL.

This clone has a handful of counts. The DNA ends 3 residues before the CDR3 does, and the rest of the CDR3 is filled in from the germline J gene. V usage is TRBV5-1 and J usage is TRBJ2-2; D ambiguous. Germline CDR1 and CDR2: SGHRS and YFSETQ. V lost 0 bases and J lost 3, with 9 bases in between. CDR3 length: 15 amino acids. The CDR3 DNA, read in part, is TGCGCCAGCAGCTTGGAGACATTTGACACCGGGGAG. It is translated as CASSLETFDTGE. The full CDR3 protein reads CASSLETFDTGELFF.

This clone occurred many times. The CDR3 extends 3 residues past the end of the read, so its final part is completed from the germline J gene. The chain recombines TRBV29-1 with TRBJ2-7; 8 bases line up with TRBD2. Germline CDR1 SQVTM, CDR2 ANQGSEA. V shed 4 bases and J 4 bases; nucleotides not matched to a gene: 9. The CDR3 is 14 residues long. The CDR3 spells CSVVGSGSGYEQYF. The sequenced CDR3 bases are TGCAGCGTTGTGGGGAGCGGGAGCGGATACGAG.

This clone was seen repeatedly, ten times or more. The CDR3 end falls 3 residues outside the read, so it is completed with the germline J gene. The chain recombines TRBV10-1 with TRBJ2-3; 9 nucleotides line up with TRBD2. J gave up 2 bases and V 7 bases, and 19 bases lay outside the gene matches. This CDR3 region has 19 residues. Germline loops: CDR1 WNHNN, CDR2 SYGVQD (reference sequence). CDR3 sequence: CASTQGPWASGMVTDTQYF. The covered CDR3 bases are TGCGCCAGCACACAAGGCCCCTGGGCTAGCGGGATGGTCACAGATACG.

In this sample, this clone turned up a few times. The CDR3 end falls 3 residues outside the read, so it is completed with the germline J gene. Within the sample, other DNA sequences also encode this same CDR3. The chain uses TRBV18 and TRBJ2-7, with 9 positions matching TRBD1. CDR1 and CDR2 from the germline V gene are KGHSH and LQKENI. The V gene end was trimmed by 3 bases and the J gene end by 3 bases; junction bases not matched to a gene: 3. The length of the CDR3 is 14 residues. The DNA read from the CDR3 is TGTGCCAGCTCACCTGGGACAGGGAGCTACGAG. Residues: CASSPGTGSYE. The full CDR3 is CASSPGTGSYEQYF.

This clone was observed many times. The CDR3 goes on 3 residues after the read ends, and that part is filled in from the germline J gene. The genes are TRBV5-6 and TRBJ2-7; 8 nucleotides agree with TRBD2. With 4 bases clipped from V and 6 bases from J, the junction kept 12 bases outside the gene matches. Per germline, CDR1 SGHDT and CDR2 YYEEEE. The CDR3 extends over 15 amino acids. The CDR3 spells CASSPLAGAWSEQYF. Partial CDR3 DNA: TGTGCCAGCAGCCCGCTAGCGGGCGCTTGGAGCGAG.

This clone was seen many times. The sequenced fragment ends 3 residues before the CDR3 boundary, so the rest is inferred from the germline J gene. The rearrangement joins TRBV6-1 to TRBJ1-5; D ambiguous. V lost 3 bases and J lost 0, with 12 bases in between. The CDR3 has 16 residues. Germline V gene lookup returns CDR1 MNHNS and CDR2 SASEGT. Partial CDR3 DNA: TGTGCCAGCAGTGATCTTTGGCGGGTTAGCAATCAGCCC. Encoded protein: CASSDLWRVSNQP. The CDR3 as a whole reads CASSDLWRVSNQPQHF.

This clone came up many times. The read comes to an end 3 residues before the CDR3 does, leaving the germline J gene to fill in the end. The chain combines TRBV19 with TRBJ1-5; D ambiguous. V was trimmed by 7 bases and J by 4 bases, leaving 11 bases between them. CDR1 is LNHDA and CDR2 is SQIVND in the germline V gene (reference sequence). The length of the CDR3 is 13 residues. Partial CDR3 DNA: TGTGCCAGTACCCCGAAAGCGAATCAGCCC. Encoded protein: CASTPKANQP. The whole CDR3 sequence is CASTPKANQPQHF.

This clone was detected only a few times. The read ends 3 residues shy of where the CDR3 ends; the end is completed using the germline J gene. The J gene is TRBJ1-3, the V gene TRBV6-4; a possible D gene is TRBD1 (6 bases). The CDR3 is made up of 15 amino acids. CDR1 and CDR2 (germline): MRHNA, SNTAGT. V lost 3 bases, J lost 0 bases, and 9 bases lay in between. CDR3 residues: CASSEAGVSGNTIYF. Partial CDR3 DNA: TGTGCCAGCAGTGAGGCAGGGGTCTCTGGAAACACC.

This clone was counted at least ten times. The read is 3 residues too short to cover the CDR3 end, so that end is filled in from the germline J gene. The V and J genes are TRBV5-6 and TRBJ2-7, with TRBD1 identical over 8 bases. J was trimmed by 6 bases and V by 0 bases; bases with no gene match: 8. CDR1 SGHDT and CDR2 YYEEEE come from the germline V gene. The length of the CDR3 is 15 residues. Partial CDR3 DNA: TGTGCCAGCAGCTTGGGTTGGACAGGGCTTTCCGAG. Residues: CASSLGWTGLSE. The whole CDR3 sequence reads CASSLGWTGLSEQYF.

This clone showed up just a few times. The sequenced part of the CDR3 DNA is TGTGCCAGCAGCGGACGGACACCTCGGGAGACC. This codes for CASSGRTPRET. The complete CDR3 sequence is CASSGRTPRETQYF. The rearrangement uses TRBV7-9 and TRBJ2-5; D is perhaps TRBD1 (5 bases). The read is 3 residues too short to cover the CDR3 end, so that end is filled in from the germline J gene. Germline V gives CDR1 SEHNR, CDR2 FQNEAQ (reference sequence). This CDR3 is 14 amino acids long. The germline V and J ends were trimmed by 5 bases and 5 bases, with 15 bases remaining between them.

Concerning this clone: A much more abundant neighbour one base away suggests this may be a read error. CDR3 DNA, as far as it was read: TGTGCCAGCGGGCCGTGGGGACAGGGGTACTACGAG. This sequence encodes CASGPWGQGYYE. The whole CDR3 sequence is CASGPWGQGYYEQYF. The gene calls are TRBV11-2 and TRBJ2-7; 10 bases align to TRBD1. The read terminates 3 residues before the CDR3 end, so the remaining end is supplied by the germline J gene. Germline V lookup: CDR1 SGHAT, CDR2 FQNNGV. J was trimmed by 3 bases and V by 8 bases; bases with no gene match: 10. This CDR3 is built from 15 residues.

The table lists this clone with many counts. The read finishes 3 residues shy of the CDR3 end, and the germline J gene is used to complete it. The chain recombines TRBV29-1 with TRBJ2-7; the match to TRBD2 covers 10 bases. V trimming: 3 bases; J trimming: 6 bases; junction bases outside the gene matches: 5. CDR1 SQVTM and CDR2 ANQGSEA come from the germline V gene. CDR3 length equals 13 residues. CDR3 bases read: TGCAGCGTTGAGTCCACTAGCGGGACCGAG. Residues: CSVESTSGTE. From start to end, the CDR3 is CSVESTSGTEQYF.